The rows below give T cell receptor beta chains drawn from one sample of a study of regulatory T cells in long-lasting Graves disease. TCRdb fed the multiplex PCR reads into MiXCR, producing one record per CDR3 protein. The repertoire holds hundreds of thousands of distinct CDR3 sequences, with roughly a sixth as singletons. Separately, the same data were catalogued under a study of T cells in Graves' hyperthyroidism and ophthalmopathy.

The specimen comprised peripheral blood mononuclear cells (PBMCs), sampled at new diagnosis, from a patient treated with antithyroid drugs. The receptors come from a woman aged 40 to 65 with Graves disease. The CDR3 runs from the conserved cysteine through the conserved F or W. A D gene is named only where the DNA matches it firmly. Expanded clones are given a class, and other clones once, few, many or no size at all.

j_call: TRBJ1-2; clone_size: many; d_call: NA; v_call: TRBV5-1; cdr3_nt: TGCGCCAGCAGCGTTAATTCGTATGGCTACACCTTC; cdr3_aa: CASSVNSYGYTF
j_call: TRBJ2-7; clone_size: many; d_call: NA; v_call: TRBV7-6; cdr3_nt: TGTGCCAGCAGCTACACGGACAGCAGTTACGAGCAGTACTTC; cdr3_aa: CASSYTDSSYEQYF
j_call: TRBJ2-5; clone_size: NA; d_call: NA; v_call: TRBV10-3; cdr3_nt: TGTGCCATCAGTGCGGGGACCCAAGAGACCCAGTACTTC; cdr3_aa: CAISAGTQETQYF
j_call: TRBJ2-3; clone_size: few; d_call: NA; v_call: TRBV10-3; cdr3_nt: TGTGCCATCAGTGTGGCCGCCACAGATACGCAGTATTTT; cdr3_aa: CAISVAATDTQYF
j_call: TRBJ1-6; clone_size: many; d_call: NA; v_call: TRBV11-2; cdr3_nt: TGTGCCAGCACCCGACTGCTCTATAATTCACCCCTCCACTTT; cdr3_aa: CASTRLLYNSPLHF
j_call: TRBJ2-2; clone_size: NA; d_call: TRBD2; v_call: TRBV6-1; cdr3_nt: TGTGCCAGCAGCGTGACTAGCGCCGACACCGGGGAGCTGTTTTTT; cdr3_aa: CASSVTSADTGELFF
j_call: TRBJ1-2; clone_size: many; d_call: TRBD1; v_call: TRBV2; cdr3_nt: TGTGCCGGTGGGACAGGGGGCGCCTATGGCTACACCTTC; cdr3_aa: CAGGTGGAYGYTF
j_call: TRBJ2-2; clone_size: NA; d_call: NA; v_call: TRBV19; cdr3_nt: TGTGCCAGTAGTATTTCGACACCCGGGGAGCTGTTTTTT; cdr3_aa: CASSISTPGELFF
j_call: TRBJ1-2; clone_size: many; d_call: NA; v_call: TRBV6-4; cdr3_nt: TGTGCCAGCAGTGACGCCCGGAAGATGGGCTACACCTTC; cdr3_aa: CASSDARKMGYTF
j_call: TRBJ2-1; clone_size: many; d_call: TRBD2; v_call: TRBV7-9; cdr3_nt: TGTGCCAGCAGCCACTTGGCCGGGGGGGGAGGTTACAATGAGCAGTTCTTC; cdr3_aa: CASSHLAGGGGYNEQFF
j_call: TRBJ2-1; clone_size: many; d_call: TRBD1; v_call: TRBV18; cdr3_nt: TGTGCCAGCTCATCCGGGACAGCAAATGAGCAGTTCTTC; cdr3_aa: CASSSGTANEQFF
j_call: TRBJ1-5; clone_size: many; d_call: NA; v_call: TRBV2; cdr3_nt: TGTGCCAGCCGCATTGGGGATTGGAATCAGCCCCAGCATTTT; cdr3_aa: CASRIGDWNQPQHF
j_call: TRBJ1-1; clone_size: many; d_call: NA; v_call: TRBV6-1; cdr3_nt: TGTGCCAGCAGTAGACGGCGGAACACTGAAGCTTTCTTT; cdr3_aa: CASSRRRNTEAFF
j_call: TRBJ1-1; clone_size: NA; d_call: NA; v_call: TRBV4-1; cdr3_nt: TGCGCCAGCAGCCAAGGTCCGGCGAATTTAATGGACACTGAAGCTTTCTTT; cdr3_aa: CASSQGPANLMDTEAFF
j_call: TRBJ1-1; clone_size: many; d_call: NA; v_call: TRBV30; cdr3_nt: TGTGCCTGGAGTACGGACAGGAACACTGAAGCTTTCTTT; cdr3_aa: CAWSTDRNTEAFF
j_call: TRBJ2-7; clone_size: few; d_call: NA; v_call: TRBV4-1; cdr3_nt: TGCGCCAGCAGCCAAGAGGAGCCCCAACGCTACGAGCAGTACTTC; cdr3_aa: CASSQEEPQRYEQYF
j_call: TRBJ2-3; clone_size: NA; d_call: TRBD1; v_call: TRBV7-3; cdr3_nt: TGTGCCAGCAGCTCCCGGACAGGGTGGACAGATACGCGGTATTTT; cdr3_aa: CASSSRTGWTDTRYF
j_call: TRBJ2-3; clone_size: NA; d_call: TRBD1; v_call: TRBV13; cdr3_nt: TGTGCCAGCGGAAGGGACAGGGGCGGAGATACGCAGTATTTT; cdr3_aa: CASGRDRGGDTQYF
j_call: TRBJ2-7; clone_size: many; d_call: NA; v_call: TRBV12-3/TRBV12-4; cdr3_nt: TGTGCCAGCAGCTTAGGTGGATCCGAGCAGTACTTC; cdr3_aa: CASSLGGSEQYF
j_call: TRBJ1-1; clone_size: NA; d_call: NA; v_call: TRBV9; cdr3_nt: TGTGCCAGCACGGACTTTTCGAACACTGAAGCTTTCTTT; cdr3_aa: CASTDFSNTEAFF
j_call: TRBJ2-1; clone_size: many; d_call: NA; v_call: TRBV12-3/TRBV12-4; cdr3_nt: TGTGCCAGCACCTTGGGGAGCTACAATGAGCAGTTCTTC; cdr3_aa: CASTLGSYNEQFF
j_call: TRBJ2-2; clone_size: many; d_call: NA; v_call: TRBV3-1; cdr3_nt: TGTGCCAGCAGCCTAGACACCGGGGAGCTGTTTTTT; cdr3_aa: CASSLDTGELFF
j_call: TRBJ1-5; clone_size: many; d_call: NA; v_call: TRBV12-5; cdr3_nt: TGTGCTAGTGGTTTGGCCCGATGGGGTAGTAATCAGCCCCAGCATTTT; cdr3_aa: CASGLARWGSNQPQHF
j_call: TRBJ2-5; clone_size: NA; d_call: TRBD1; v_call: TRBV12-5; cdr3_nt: TGTGCTAGTGGTCCCACCCCCACCCTGGGACAGATCCAAGAGACCCAGTACTTC; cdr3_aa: CASGPTPTLGQIQETQYF
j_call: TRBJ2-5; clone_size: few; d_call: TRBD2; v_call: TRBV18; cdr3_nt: TGTGCCAGCTCACCCCTAGCGGGCCCCCTGCAAGAGACCCAGTACTTC; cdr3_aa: CASSPLAGPLQETQYF
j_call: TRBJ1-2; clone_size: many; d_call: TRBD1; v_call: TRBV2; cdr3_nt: TGTGCCAGCAGAGGACAGGGAGGCTATGGCTACACCTTC; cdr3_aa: CASRGQGGYGYTF
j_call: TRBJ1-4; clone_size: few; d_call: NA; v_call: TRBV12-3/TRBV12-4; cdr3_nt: TGTGCCAGTAAACCCCCTGAGGGCTTCCGGTGGGAAAAACTGTTTTTT; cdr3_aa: CASKPPEGFRWEKLFF